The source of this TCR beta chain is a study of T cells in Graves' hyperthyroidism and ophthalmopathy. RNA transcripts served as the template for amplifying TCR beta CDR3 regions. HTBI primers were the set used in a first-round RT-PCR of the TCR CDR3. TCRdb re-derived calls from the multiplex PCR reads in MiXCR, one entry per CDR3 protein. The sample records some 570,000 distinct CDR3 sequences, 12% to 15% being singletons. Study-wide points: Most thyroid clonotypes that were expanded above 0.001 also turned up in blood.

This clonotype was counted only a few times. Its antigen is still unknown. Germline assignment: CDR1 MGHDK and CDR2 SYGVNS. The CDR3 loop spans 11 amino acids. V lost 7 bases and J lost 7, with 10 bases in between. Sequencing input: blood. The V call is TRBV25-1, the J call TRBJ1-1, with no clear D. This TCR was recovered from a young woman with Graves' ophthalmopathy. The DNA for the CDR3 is TGTGCCAGCACTAACGGACGTGAAGCTTTCTTT. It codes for CASTNGREAFF.